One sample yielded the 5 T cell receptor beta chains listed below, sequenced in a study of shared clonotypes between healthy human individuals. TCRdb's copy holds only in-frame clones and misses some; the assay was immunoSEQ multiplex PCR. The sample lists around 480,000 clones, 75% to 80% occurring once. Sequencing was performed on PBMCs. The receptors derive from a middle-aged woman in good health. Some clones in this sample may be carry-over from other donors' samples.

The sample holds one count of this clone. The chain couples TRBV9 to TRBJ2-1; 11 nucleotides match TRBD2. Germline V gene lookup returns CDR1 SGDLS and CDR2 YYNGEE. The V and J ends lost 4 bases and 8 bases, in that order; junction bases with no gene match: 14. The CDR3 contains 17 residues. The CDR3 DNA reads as TGTGCCAGCAGCTCACCCCTTAGCGGGAGGGCCTATTATGAGCAGTTCTTC. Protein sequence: CASSSPLSGRAYYEQFF.

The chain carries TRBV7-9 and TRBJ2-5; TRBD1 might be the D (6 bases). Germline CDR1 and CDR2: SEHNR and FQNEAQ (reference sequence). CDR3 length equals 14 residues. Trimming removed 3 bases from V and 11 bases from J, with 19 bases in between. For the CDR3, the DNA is TGTGCCAGCAGCTTGGGGACACCTCCGCAAGAGCAGTACTTC. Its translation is CASSLGTPPQEQYF.

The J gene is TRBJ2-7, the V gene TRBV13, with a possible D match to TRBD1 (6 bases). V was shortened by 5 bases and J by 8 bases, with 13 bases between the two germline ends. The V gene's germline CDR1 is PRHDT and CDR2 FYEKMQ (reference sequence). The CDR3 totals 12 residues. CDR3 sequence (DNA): TGTGCCAGCAGCCCCGACAGGACTCAGCAGTACTTC. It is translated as CASSPDRTQQYF.

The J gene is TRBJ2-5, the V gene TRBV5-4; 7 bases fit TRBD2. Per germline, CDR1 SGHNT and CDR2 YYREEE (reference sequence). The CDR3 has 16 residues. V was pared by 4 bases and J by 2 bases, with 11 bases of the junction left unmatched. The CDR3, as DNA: TGTGCCAGCAGCCCGGGCGGCGGGAGAGGGCAAGAGACCCAGTACTTC. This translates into CASSPGGGRGQETQYF. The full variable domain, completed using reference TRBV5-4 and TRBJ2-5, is ETGVTQSPTHLIKTRGQQVTLRCSSQSGHNTVSWYQQALGQGPQFIFQYYREEENGRGNFPPRFSGLQFPNYSSELNVNALELDDSALYLCASSPGGGRGQETQYFGPGTRLLVL.

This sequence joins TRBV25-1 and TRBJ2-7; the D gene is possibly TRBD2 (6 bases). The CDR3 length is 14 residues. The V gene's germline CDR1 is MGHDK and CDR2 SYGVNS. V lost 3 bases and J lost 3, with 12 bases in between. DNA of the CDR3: TGTGCCAGCAGTGACACAGGCGGGAACTACGAGCAGTACTTC. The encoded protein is CASSDTGGNYEQYF.